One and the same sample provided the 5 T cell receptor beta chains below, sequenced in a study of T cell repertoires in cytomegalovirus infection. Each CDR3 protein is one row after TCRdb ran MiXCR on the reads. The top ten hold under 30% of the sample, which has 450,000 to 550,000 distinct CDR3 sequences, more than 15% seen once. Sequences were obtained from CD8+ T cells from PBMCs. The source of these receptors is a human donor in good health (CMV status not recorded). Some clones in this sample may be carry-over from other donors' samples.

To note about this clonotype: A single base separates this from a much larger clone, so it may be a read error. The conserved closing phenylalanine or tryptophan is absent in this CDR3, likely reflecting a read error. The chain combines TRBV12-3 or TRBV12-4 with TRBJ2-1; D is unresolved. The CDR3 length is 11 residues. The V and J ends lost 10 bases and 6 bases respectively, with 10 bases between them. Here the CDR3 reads CAIPSGNEQFL. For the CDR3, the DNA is TGTGCCATCCCCTCTGGCAATGAGCAGTTCTTA.

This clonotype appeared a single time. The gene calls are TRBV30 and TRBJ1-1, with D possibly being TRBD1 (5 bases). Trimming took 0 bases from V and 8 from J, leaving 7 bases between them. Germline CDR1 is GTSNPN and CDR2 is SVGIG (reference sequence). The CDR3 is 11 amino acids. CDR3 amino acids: CAWSVRGEAFF. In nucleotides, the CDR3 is TGTGCCTGGAGTGTTAGGGGCGAAGCTTTCTTT.

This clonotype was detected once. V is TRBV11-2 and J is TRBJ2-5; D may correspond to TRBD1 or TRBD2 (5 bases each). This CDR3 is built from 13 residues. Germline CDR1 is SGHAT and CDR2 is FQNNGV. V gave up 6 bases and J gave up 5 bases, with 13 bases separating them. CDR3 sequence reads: CASRSGLEETQYF. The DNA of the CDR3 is TGTGCCAGCAGGTCGGGGCTGGAGGAGACCCAGTACTTC.

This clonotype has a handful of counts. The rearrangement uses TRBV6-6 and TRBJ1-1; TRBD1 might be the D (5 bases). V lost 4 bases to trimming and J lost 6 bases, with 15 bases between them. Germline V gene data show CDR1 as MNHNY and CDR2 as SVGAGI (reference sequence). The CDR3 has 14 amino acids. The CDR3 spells CASSSGRMVPEAFF. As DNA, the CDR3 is TGTGCCAGCAGTTCAGGGAGAATGGTTCCTGAAGCTTTCTTT.

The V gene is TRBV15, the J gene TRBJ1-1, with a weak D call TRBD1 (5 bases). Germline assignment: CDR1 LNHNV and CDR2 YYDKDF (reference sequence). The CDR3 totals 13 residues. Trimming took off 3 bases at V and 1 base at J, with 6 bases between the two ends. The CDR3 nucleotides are TGTGCCACCAGCAGGGGGGGGAACACTGAAGCTTTCTTT. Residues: CATSRGGNTEAFF.